The present entry profiles one TCR beta chain with its context. This entry comes from a study of blood T cells in healthy people across ages. A second PCR of 7 to 11 cycles used a sample-barcoded 5' primer and a J-beta primer mix. The authors tagged each cDNA molecule using a template-switch adaptor with 12 random nucleotides. Each sample provided no less than 2.5 million CDR3-containing paired-end reads. Each CDR3 protein is one row after TCRdb ran MiXCR on the 5' RACE reads. The repertoire consists of roughly 1.7 million distinct CDR3 sequences, with around 35% occurring once and the leading ten covering approximately 10%. The CDR3 sequence is 14 residues long. V was pared by 3 bases and J by 8 bases, with 8 bases of the junction left unmatched. Germline assignment: CDR1 SGHNT and CDR2 YYREEE (reference sequence).

This TCR came from a woman aged 30 to 39 in good health. The sample consisted of blood. This rearrangement joins TRBV5-4 to TRBJ2-1; 7 bases fit TRBD2. CDR3 in DNA: TGTGCCAGCAGCTCCCAAGGCGGGAGAGATGAGCAGTTCTTC. Its protein is CASSSQGGRDEQFF.